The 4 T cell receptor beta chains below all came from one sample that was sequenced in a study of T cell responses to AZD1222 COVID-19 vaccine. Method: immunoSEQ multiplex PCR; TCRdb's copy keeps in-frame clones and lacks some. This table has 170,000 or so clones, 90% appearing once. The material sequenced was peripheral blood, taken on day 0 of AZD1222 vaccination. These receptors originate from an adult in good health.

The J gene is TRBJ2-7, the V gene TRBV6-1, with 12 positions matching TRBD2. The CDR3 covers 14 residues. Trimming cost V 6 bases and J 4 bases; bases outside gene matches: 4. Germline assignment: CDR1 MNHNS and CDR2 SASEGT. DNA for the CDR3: TGTGCCAGCAGGACTAGCGGGGGATTTTACGAGCAGTACTTC. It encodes CASRTSGGFYEQYF.

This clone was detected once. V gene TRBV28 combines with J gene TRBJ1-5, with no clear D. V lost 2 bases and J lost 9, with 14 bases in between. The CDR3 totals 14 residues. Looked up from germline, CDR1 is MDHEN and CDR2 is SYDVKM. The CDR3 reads CASSLDLNTTPQHF. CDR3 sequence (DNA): TGTGCCAGCAGTTTAGATCTGAATACTACGCCCCAGCATTTT.

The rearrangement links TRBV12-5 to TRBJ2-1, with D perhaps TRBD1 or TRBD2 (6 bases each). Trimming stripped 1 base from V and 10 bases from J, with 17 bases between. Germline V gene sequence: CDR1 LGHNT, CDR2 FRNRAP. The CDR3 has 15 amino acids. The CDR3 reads CASGLGDWGAQEQFF. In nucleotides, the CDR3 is TGTGCTAGTGGTTTGGGAGACTGGGGGGCCCAGGAGCAGTTCTTC.

The CDR3, as DNA: TGTGCCAGTGGAGGCAGGGACGCCCGGTCCTACGAGCAGTACTTC. It codes for CASGGRDARSYEQYF. The rearrangement joins TRBV19 to TRBJ2-7, with D perhaps being TRBD1 or TRBD2 (5 bases each). This CDR3 contains 15 residues. Trimming took 8 bases from V and 1 from J, leaving 18 bases between them. The V gene's germline CDR1 is LNHDA and CDR2 SQIVND (reference sequence).